These T cell receptor beta chains were read from a single sample in a study of T-cell memory formation after mild COVID-19. TCRdb re-analysed the 5' RACE reads in MiXCR, keeping a single row per CDR3 protein. This sample has about 150,000 distinct CDR3 sequences; under 15% occur once, and the top ten carry approximately 3.4%. Sequencing was performed on PBMCs or a T cell subset sorted from them (not recorded which). Receptors were obtained from a young man who had mild COVID-19 (a few samples of this study predate the infection). Cell type and time point are not known. Both conserved end residues are part of each CDR3. Fields, in order: clone size, V gene, CDR3 length, J gene, CDR3 protein. Clone size is shown for a subset of rows, as once, few, many or a class of expanded clone.

size: .; V: TRBV7-7; length: 13; J: TRBJ2-3; CDR3: CASSLSGLDTQYF
size: .; V: TRBV5-1; length: 16; J: TRBJ2-5; CDR3: CASSLSGGEYQETQYF
size: .; V: TRBV5-6; length: 15; J: TRBJ2-2; CDR3: CASSGEDRVPGELFF
size: few; V: TRBV5-1; length: 15; J: TRBJ2-7; CDR3: CASSLASGGPYEQYF
size: .; V: TRBV7-9; length: 17; J: TRBJ1-5; CDR3: CASSPSGQGQTDQPQHF
size: few; V: TRBV6-1; length: 12; J: TRBJ2-5; CDR3: CASSEASRTSYF
size: once; V: TRBV7-9; length: 15; J: TRBJ1-5; CDR3: CASSHSSGSNQPQHF
size: .; V: TRBV7-9; length: 14; J: TRBJ1-3; CDR3: CASDEGYSGNTIYF
size: .; V: TRBV7-2; length: 15; J: TRBJ1-1; CDR3: CASSLVAGLNTEAFF
size: many; V: TRBV7-7; length: 14; J: TRBJ2-3; CDR3: CASSFGTSTDTQYF
size: few; V: TRBV15; length: 13; J: TRBJ2-5; CDR3: CATSRTGQETQYF
size: .; V: TRBV9; length: 15; J: TRBJ1-1; CDR3: CASSAGGQKNTEAFF
size: .; V: TRBV7-3; length: 13; J: TRBJ1-1; CDR3: CASSVSQGDEAFF
size: .; V: TRBV7-2; length: 17; J: TRBJ1-6; CDR3: CASSLVPPAVPTSPLHF
size: .; V: TRBV9; length: 14; J: TRBJ1-3; CDR3: CASSVESSGNTIYF
size: .; V: TRBV29-1; length: 14; J: TRBJ2-3; CDR3: CSARGGSGADTQYF
size: .; V: TRBV18; length: 15; J: TRBJ1-1; CDR3: CASSLRGLMNTEAFF
size: many; V: TRBV5-6; length: 17; J: TRBJ2-7; CDR3: CASSLGPGQSNTYEQYF
size: many; V: TRBV11-2; length: 16; J: TRBJ2-5; CDR3: CASSLDGRGREETQYF
size: few; V: TRBV11-3; length: 16; J: TRBJ2-2; CDR3: CASSSETGSEIGELFF
size: many; V: TRBV5-1; length: 15; J: TRBJ2-3; CDR3: CASSLYGVSTDTQYF
size: .; V: TRBV5-1; length: 15; J: TRBJ1-6; CDR3: CASSLVGQGDSPLHF
size: few; V: TRBV20-1; length: 13; J: TRBJ1-1; CDR3: CSARVGGSAEAFF
size: few; V: TRBV6-2/TRBV6-3; length: 12; J: TRBJ2-5; CDR3: CASSPGLETQYF
size: few; V: TRBV7-2; length: 12; J: TRBJ1-2; CDR3: CASSGQLIGYTF
size: .; V: TRBV7-2; length: 14; J: TRBJ2-3; CDR3: CASRDGSSTDTQYF
size: few; V: TRBV9; length: 14; J: TRBJ2-6; CDR3: CASSVIQGANVLTF
size: .; V: TRBV24-1; length: 15; J: TRBJ2-3; CDR3: CATSEGGAVTDTQYF
size: .; V: TRBV7-2; length: 15; J: TRBJ1-1; CDR3: CASSSEMRGSVEAFF
size: .; V: TRBV20-1; length: 14; J: TRBJ1-5; CDR3: CSATQGGGGQPQHF
size: .; V: TRBV4-2; length: 14; J: TRBJ1-1; CDR3: CASSQDWGTTEAFF
size: .; V: TRBV6-5; length: 15; J: TRBJ1-2; CDR3: CASSYNRDSVYGYTF
size: many; V: TRBV5-6; length: 14; J: TRBJ1-6; CDR3: CASSYFNRRSPLHF